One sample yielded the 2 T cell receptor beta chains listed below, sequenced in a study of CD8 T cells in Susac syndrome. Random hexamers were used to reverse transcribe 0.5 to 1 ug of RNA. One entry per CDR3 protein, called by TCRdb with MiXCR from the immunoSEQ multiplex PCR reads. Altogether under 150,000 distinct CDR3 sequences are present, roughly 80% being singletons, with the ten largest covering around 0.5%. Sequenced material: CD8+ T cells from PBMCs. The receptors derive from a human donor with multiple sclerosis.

The CDR3 region is CASTSGNEQFF. The CDR3 nucleotides are TGTGCCAGCACCTCAGGGAATGAGCAGTTCTTC. The V call is TRBV5-4, the J call TRBJ2-1; weak D call: TRBD1 (5 bases). Per the germline V gene, CDR1 is SGHNT and CDR2 is YYREEE (reference sequence). The V end lost 6 bases, the J end lost 7 bases, and 8 bases lay between the germline ends. The CDR3 covers 11 residues.

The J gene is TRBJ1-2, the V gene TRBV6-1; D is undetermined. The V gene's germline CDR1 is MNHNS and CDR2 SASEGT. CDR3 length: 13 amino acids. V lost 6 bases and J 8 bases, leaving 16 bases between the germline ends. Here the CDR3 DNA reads TGTGCCAGCAGCTGGACGGATATGGACGGCTACACCTTC. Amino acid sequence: CASSWTDMDGYTF.